Sequencing of this T cell receptor (beta chain) was carried out in a study of radiotherapy plus CTLA-4 blockade in lung cancer. Study-wide background: For approximately 19% of patients, objective responses occurred, and about 34% had disease control.

The study gave focal radiation plus ipilimumab CTLA-4 blockade to patients with chemo-refractory metastatic non-small-cell lung cancer. Findings and limits, study-wide: Per reports, early blood T cell clone dynamics, plus interferon-beta, forecast response most strongly. Tumor-origin TCR clones grew in blood after radiotherapy plus ipilimumab.

Sequencing was performed with immunoSEQ multiplex PCR; in TCRdb, only in-frame clones are kept and a portion is missing. This table holds 60,000 to 85,000 clones, more than 75% found once. In regard to this clone: Its cognate antigen is unknown.

Germline values: CDR1 MNHEY, CDR2 SMNVEV (reference sequence). The length of the CDR3 is 14 residues. V lost 4 bases and J lost 7, with 16 bases in between. The sequenced sample was peripheral blood, obtained from a patient treated with radiotherapy plus ipilimumab. V is TRBV27 and J is TRBJ2-5; tentatively, D is TRBD2 (7 bases). The clonotype comes from a human donor with non-small cell lung cancer who had stable disease on radiotherapy plus ipilimumab. The DNA of the CDR3 is TGTGCCAGCAGTTCAAGCTTGAGGGGGGGGACCCAGTACTTC. Translating it yields CASSSSLRGGTQYF.